These 28 T cell receptor beta chains share one sample of origin, sequenced in a study of cytomegalovirus exposure and HLA in healthy donors. PCR amplification relied on 60 Vbeta primers (plus 13 Jbeta primers). Only in-frame clones appear in the TCRdb table, and some are missing; sequencing was by immunoSEQ multiplex PCR. Among 96,000 or so clones listed, about 70% were seen once. Material: PBMCs. These receptors originate from a woman between 65 and 79 years old in good health and CMV-seropositive.

The chain employs TRBV6-1 and TRBJ2-7, with 7 bases identical to TRBD2. CDR3 size: 15 residues. V dropped 8 bases and J dropped 6; count of bases not matched to a gene: 16. Germline lookup yields CDR1 MNHNS and CDR2 SASEGT. The DNA of the CDR3 is TGTGCCAGCTTAGGGAGGGACCAGTTGGGGCGCGAGCAGTACTTC. This gives the protein CASLGRDQLGREQYF.

The V gene is TRBV5-8, the J gene TRBJ2-1; 9 nucleotides align to TRBD2. Germline assignment: CDR1 SGHTS and CDR2 YDEGEE. Unmatched junction bases numbered 5, after V lost 3 bases and J lost 7 bases. CDR3 length: 14 residues. As DNA, the CDR3 is TGTGCCAGCAGCTCCCTAAGCGGGGGGAATGAGCAGTTCTTC. Translated: CASSSLSGGNEQFF.

V and J are TRBV6-5 and TRBJ2-5; the match to TRBD1 covers 10 bases. V dropped 6 bases and J dropped 4; count of bases not matched to a gene: 8. The CDR3 extends over 15 amino acids. Per germline, CDR1 MNHEY and CDR2 SVGAGI. The CDR3 region is CASRTIRDRGETQYF. DNA for the CDR3: TGTGCCAGCAGAACAATCCGGGACAGGGGAGAGACCCAGTACTTC.

The V call is TRBV6-5, the J call TRBJ1-3; D might be TRBD1 (6 bases). Germline V gene data show CDR1 as MNHEY and CDR2 as SVGAGI. Trimming removed 6 bases at V and 1 base at J, with 10 bases between. The CDR3 is made up of 14 amino acids. CDR3 region: CASRNRVSGNTIYF. CDR3 coding DNA: TGTGCCAGCAGGAACAGGGTTTCTGGAAACACCATATATTTT.

The chain is built from TRBV28 and TRBJ1-4, with D possibly being TRBD1 (6 bases). The CDR3 totals 15 residues. The V gene lost 5 bases and the J gene lost 0 bases, with 10 bases spanning the gap. Germline lookup yields CDR1 MDHEN and CDR2 SYDVKM. CDR3 sequence (DNA): TGTGCCAGCAGTCCCGGACAGTCAACTAATGAAAAACTGTTTTTT. Its translation is CASSPGQSTNEKLFF.

The chain is built from TRBV19 and TRBJ1-2; 9 bases agree with TRBD1. Germline CDR1 and CDR2: LNHDA and SQIVND (reference sequence). The CDR3 totals 15 residues. Losses at the gene ends were 7 bases for V and 2 bases for J; bases not matched to a gene: 8. CDR3 DNA: TGTGCCAGTATCCCTTGGGGACAGGGAAACTATGGCTACACCTTC. Residues: CASIPWGQGNYGYTF.

The chain combines TRBV5-1 with TRBJ1-5, with a weak D call TRBD1 (5 bases). The germline V gene has CDR1 SGHRS and CDR2 YFSETQ. The V gene lost 4 bases and the J gene lost 5 bases, with 16 bases spanning the gap. This CDR3 is 15 amino acids long. Here the CDR3 reads CASSPGEGWYQPQHF. CDR3 nucleotides: TGCGCCAGCAGCCCGGGGGAAGGGTGGTATCAGCCCCAGCATTTT.

The chain links TRBV6-1 to TRBJ1-1; D is unclear. Trimming took off 7 bases at V and 0 bases at J, with 6 bases between the two ends. Germline-derived CDR1 and CDR2 are MNHNS and SASEGT. The CDR3 has 12 amino acids. In DNA, the CDR3 is TGTGCCAGCACCAGGTTGAACACTGAAGCTTTCTTT. Residues: CASTRLNTEAFF.

This clone was seen a single time. The V gene is TRBV10-2, the J gene TRBJ1-1; the D gene is possibly TRBD1 (5 bases). Germline V gives CDR1 WSHSY, CDR2 SAAADI. The V end was cut by 6 bases, the J end by 0 bases, with 8 bases between. The CDR3 is 13 amino acids. The CDR3 DNA is TGCGCCAGCAGCTCGACAGTGAACACTGAAGCTTTCTTT. This sequence encodes CASSSTVNTEAFF.

This clone appeared a single time. Its ends do not fully match the called genes, so a read error is possible. The rearrangement joins TRBV7-9 to TRBJ2-7; D possibly uses TRBD1 or TRBD2 (7 bases each). CDR3 size: 13 residues. Germline CDR1 reads SEHNR; CDR2 reads FQNEAQ (reference sequence). In DNA form, the CDR3 reads TGTTCCAGCAGGGGGGGACGTTCCTACGAGCAGTACTTC. Its protein product is CSSRGGRSYEQYF. Using reference TRBV7-9 and TRBJ2-7 for the parts outside the CDR3, the full variable domain is DTGVSQNPRHKITKRGQNVTFRCDPISEHNRLYWYRQTLGQGPEFLTYFQNEAQLEKSRLLSDRFSAERPKGSFSTLEIQRTEQGDSAMYLCSSRGGRSYEQYFGPGTRLTVT.

CDR3 DNA: TGTGCCAGCAGCCCACGGGAGAACTATGGCTACACCTTC. It translates to CASSPRENYGYTF. V and J are TRBV11-2 and TRBJ1-2; D uncertain. V shed 5 bases and J shed 2 bases, with 9 bases lying between them. The CDR3 contains 13 residues. Germline V gene sequence: CDR1 SGHAT, CDR2 FQNNGV.

The CDR3: CASSPQGFTGELFF. In DNA form, the CDR3 reads TGTGCCAGCAGCCCCCAGGGGTTCACCGGGGAGCTGTTTTTT. The chain couples TRBV7-8 to TRBJ2-2; D is possibly TRBD1 (6 bases). Per the germline V gene, CDR1 is SGHVS and CDR2 is FQNEAQ. Trimming shortened V by 5 bases and J by 4 bases, and 11 bases separated the two germline ends. The length of the CDR3 is 14 residues. The complete variable domain, with remaining parts taken from reference TRBV7-8 and TRBJ2-2, reads GAGVSQSPRYKVAKRGQDVALRCDPISGHVSLFWYQQALGQGPEFLTYFQNEAQLDKSGLPSDRFFAERPEGSVSTLKIQRTQQEDSAVYLCASSPQGFTGELFFGEGSRLTVL.

The rearrangement uses TRBV5-5 and TRBJ1-3; D possibly corresponds to TRBD1 (6 bases). Trimming took 4 bases from V and 4 from J, leaving 18 bases between them. Germline V gene lookup returns CDR1 SGHKS and CDR2 YYEKEE (reference sequence). CDR3 length: 16 amino acids. The CDR3, as DNA: TGTGCCAGCAGCCTGATTACAACAGGGATCGGAAACACCATATATTTT. Protein: CASSLITTGIGNTIYF.

The rearrangement joins TRBV21-1 to TRBJ1-1; TRBD1 reflects the table's D call only, with no check against the DNA. TRBV21-1 is a known pseudogene. CDR3 size: 17 residues. This CDR3 reads CASSKGPKEGGWTEAFF. The CDR3 coding sequence is TGTGCCAGCAGCAAGGGGCCCAAGGAAGGGGGATGGACTGAAGCTTTCTTT.

The genes are TRBV27 and TRBJ1-1, with 10 bases matching TRBD1. CDR1 is MNHEY and CDR2 is SMNVEV in the germline V gene (reference sequence). V lost 3 bases to trimming and J lost 3 bases; unmatched junction nucleotides: 4. The CDR3 has 15 amino acids. CDR3 in DNA: TGTGCCAGCAGTTTCCGCGGGACAGGGGACACTGAAGCTTTCTTT. The encoded protein is CASSFRGTGDTEAFF.

This clone has a single count. This chain joins TRBV5-6 and TRBJ2-4; D is possibly TRBD2 (5 bases). Germline CDR1 reads SGHDT; CDR2 reads YYEEEE. V was pared by 0 bases and J by 0 bases, with 10 bases between. This CDR3 comprises 16 residues. This CDR3 reads CASSLVGKIAKNIQYF. As DNA, the CDR3 is TGTGCCAGCAGCTTGGTCGGGAAAATAGCCAAAAACATTCAGTACTTC.

This clone came up a few times. J is TRBJ1-5 and V is TRBV5-1; 8 bases map to TRBD1. The V and J ends lost 4 bases and 3 bases, in that order; junction bases with no gene match: 3. Germline V CDR1 and CDR2: SGHRS, YFSETQ. The CDR3 is 14 residues long. The CDR3 coding sequence is TGCGCCAGCAGCCCGACAGGGGACAATCAGCCCCAGCATTTT. It specifies CASSPTGDNQPQHF.

The gene calls are TRBV18 and TRBJ2-2; D remains unclear. V lost 2 bases and J 0 bases, leaving 7 bases between the germline ends. Germline V lookup: CDR1 KGHSH, CDR2 LQKENI. The CDR3 sequence is 15 residues long. The CDR3 is CASSPSTANTGELFF. The CDR3 DNA sequence: TGTGCCAGCTCACCAAGCACAGCGAACACCGGGGAGCTGTTTTTT. The variable domain in full, with the rest retrieved from reference TRBV18 and TRBJ2-2, is NAGVMQNPRHLVRRRGQEARLRCSPMKGHSHVYWYRQLPEEGLKFMVYLQKENIIDESGMPKERFSAEFPKEGPSILRIQQVVRGDSAAYFCASSPSTANTGELFFGEGSRLTVL.

The V call is TRBV27, the J call TRBJ2-5, with 10 bases lining up with TRBD1. The last part of the DNA fits TRBJ2-7 better; the J call may be wrong. In germline, CDR1 is MNHEY, CDR2 SMNVEV (reference sequence). This CDR3 comprises 17 residues. DNA for the CDR3: TGTGCCAGCAGTTTCGACCCCCGGACAGGGGGGGCCTACGAGCAGTACTTC. It translates to CASSFDPRTGGAYEQYF.

CDR3 coding DNA: TGTGCCAGCAGTCAACCGGGACTAGCGGGGGGTTACAATGAGCAGTTCTTC. As protein: CASSQPGLAGGYNEQFF. This sequence joins TRBV13 and TRBJ2-1; TRBD2 matches 15 bases. The CDR3 has 17 residues. Losses at the gene ends were 6 bases for V and 4 bases for J; bases not matched to a gene: 7. The germline V gene has CDR1 PRHDT and CDR2 FYEKMQ (reference sequence).

The chain recombines TRBV29-1 with TRBJ2-1; weak D call: TRBD1 (7 bases). Deletions cut 7 bases from V and 4 bases from J, with 20 bases between. Germline lookup yields CDR1 SQVTM and CDR2 ANQGSEA. This CDR3 comprises 15 residues. The CDR3: CSDRGGQSKYNEQFF. The DNA of the CDR3 is TGCAGCGACAGGGGAGGTCAGTCAAAATACAATGAGCAGTTCTTC.

The chain has TRBV7-8 and TRBJ2-1, with a tentative D call TRBD1 (5 bases). V lost 2 bases to trimming and J lost 7 bases, with 9 bases between them. The CDR3 contains 13 residues. Germline V CDR1 and CDR2: SGHVS, FQNEAQ. The CDR3 loop is CASSLIQGNEQFF. For the CDR3, the DNA is TGTGCCAGCAGCTTAATCCAGGGTAATGAGCAGTTCTTC.

The V gene is TRBV10-1, the J gene TRBJ2-2; TRBD2 matches at 10 bases. CDR1 and CDR2 (germline): WNHNN, SYGVQD (reference sequence). The CDR3 has 16 residues. The V and J ends lost 2 bases and 6 bases, in that order; junction bases with no gene match: 6. CDR3 residues: CASSETAGGRSGELFF. DNA for the CDR3: TGCGCCAGCAGTGAGACAGCGGGGGGGCGGTCCGGGGAGCTGTTTTTT.

A single count supports this clone. The gene calls are TRBV7-2 and TRBJ2-7; 8 positions agree with TRBD1. V was clipped by 3 bases and J by 3 bases; unmatched bases: 7. Germline V CDR1 and CDR2: SGHTA, FQGNSA. The CDR3 contains 15 residues. As DNA, the CDR3 is TGTGCCAGCAGCTTTAGACAGGGGTTTGGCTACGAGCAGTACTTC. Translation: CASSFRQGFGYEQYF.

This rearrangement joins TRBV15 to TRBJ2-3; 7 bases fit TRBD2. The CDR3 has 13 residues. With V trimmed by 3 bases and J by 5 bases, 2 bases remained unmatched. Germline values: CDR1 LNHNV, CDR2 YYDKDF (reference sequence). CDR3 loop: CATSSIAGDTQYF. The CDR3, as DNA: TGTGCCACCAGCAGCATAGCGGGAGATACGCAGTATTTT.

V is TRBV27 and J is TRBJ2-5, with TRBD1 identical over 12 bases. The CDR3 totals 16 residues. Trimming removed 0 bases from V and 7 bases from J; junction bases left unmatched: 6. Germline V gene sequence: CDR1 MNHEY, CDR2 SMNVEV (reference sequence). CDR3: CASSLSGTGGAGTQYF. CDR3 in DNA: TGTGCCAGCAGTTTATCGGGGACAGGGGGCGCAGGGACCCAGTACTTC.

The V call is TRBV7-2, the J call TRBJ2-7; tentatively, D is TRBD2 (5 bases). The V gene lost 4 bases and the J gene lost 0 bases, with 10 bases spanning the gap. Germline CDR1 and CDR2: SGHTA and FQGNSA. The CDR3 totals 14 residues. CDR3 in amino acids: CASSSQAGSYEQYF. For the CDR3, the DNA is TGTGCCAGCAGCTCCCAGGCGGGCTCCTACGAGCAGTACTTC.

The table lists this clone with a few counts. The chain carries TRBV6-1 and TRBJ2-1; perhaps TRBD2 as D (6 bases). The germline V and J ends were trimmed by 6 bases and 6 bases, with 12 bases remaining between them. There are 13 residues in the CDR3. From germline, CDR1 is MNHNS and CDR2 SASEGT. In DNA form, the CDR3 reads TGTGCCAGCAGGAGGGAGGTTGGCAATGAGCAGTTCTTC. Translating it yields CASRREVGNEQFF.